This TCR beta chain was retrieved from a study of control samples from healthy donors and cancer patients. Using immunoSEQ multiplex PCR, the repertoire was profiled, and TCRdb retains in-frame clones only, with some absent. Of 84,000 or so clones in the sample, 75% to 95% were seen once. The germline CDR1 and CDR2 sequences are MDHEN and SYDVKM. This CDR3 region has 18 residues. The ends lost 4 bases at V and 2 bases at J; junction bases unmatched: 11. The chain is built from TRBV28 and TRBJ2-3, with TRBD2 matching 11 bases. Sequencing input: blood. This TCR was sampled from a young man in good health. The CDR3 loop reads CASSCKSSGGFSTDTQYF. For the CDR3, the DNA is TGTGCCAGCAGTTGTAAATCTAGCGGGGGGTTCTCCACAGATACGCAGTATTTT.